A single sample gave rise to the 5 T cell receptor beta chains below, sequenced in a study of T cells in Graves' hyperthyroidism and ophthalmopathy. The source material, RNA transcripts, was used to amplify TCR beta CDR3 regions. The TCR CDR3 first-round RT-PCR relied on the HTBI primer set. TCRdb recomputed calls from the multiplex PCR reads with MiXCR, one row per CDR3 protein. Altogether some 570,000 distinct CDR3 sequences are present, approximately 15% being singletons, with the ten largest covering roughly 7.1%. The sample consisted of blood. Receptor source: a woman under 30 with Graves' ophthalmopathy.

This clonotype came up a few times. This may be a read error, as it is one base from a much larger clone. This CDR3 is CASSHSLAGTETQYF. CDR3 DNA sequence: TGTGCCAGCAGTCACTCGCTAGCGGGAACGGAGACCCAGTACTTC. This chain connects TRBV6-5 to TRBJ2-5, with TRBD2 matching 9 bases. This CDR3 is 15 amino acids long. Per the germline V gene, CDR1 is MNHEY and CDR2 is SVGAGI.

The gene calls are TRBV19 and TRBJ2-7, with D possibly TRBD1 on 6 matching bases. The CDR3 contains 15 residues. V shed 0 bases and J shed 2 bases, with 11 bases lying between them. In germline, CDR1 is LNHDA, CDR2 SQIVND (reference sequence). The chain's CDR3 is CASSIEVGTTYEQYF. As DNA, the CDR3 is TGTGCCAGTAGTATAGAGGTGGGGACAACCTACGAGCAGTACTTC. The variable domain in full, with the rest retrieved from reference TRBV19 and TRBJ2-7, is DGGITQSPKYLFRKEGQNVTLSCEQNLNHDAMYWYRQDPGQGLRLIYYSQIVNDFQKGDIAEGYSVSREKKESFPLTVTSAQKNPTAFYLCASSIEVGTTYEQYFGPGTRLTVT.

This clonotype was picked up many times. V usage is TRBV28 and J usage is TRBJ1-2; D call uncertain. The CDR3 is made up of 13 amino acids. The V gene's germline CDR1 is MDHEN and CDR2 SYDVKM. V was cut by 6 bases and J by 4 bases, with 12 bases left in between. The CDR3 is CASRQQQLYGYTF. The CDR3 region has the DNA TGTGCCAGCAGACAACAACAGCTCTATGGCTACACCTTC.

This clonotype has at least ten counts. The chain is built from TRBV27 and TRBJ1-1; 9 bases are shared with TRBD1. Per the germline V gene, CDR1 is MNHEY and CDR2 is SMNVEV (reference sequence). This CDR3 is built from 15 residues. With V trimmed by 5 bases and J by 3 bases, 7 bases remained unmatched. The CDR3 DNA is TGTGCCAGCAGTACTTGGGACAGGGCGGACACTGAAGCTTTCTTT. Its protein is CASSTWDRADTEAFF.

The chain uses TRBV7-3 and TRBJ2-3; 9 bases fit TRBD2. The V gene's germline CDR1 is SGHTA and CDR2 FQGTGA. Germline trimming cut 1 base from V and 5 bases from J; bases unmatched to any gene: 4. The CDR3 spans 15 residues. The CDR3 reads CASSLIAGEGDTQYF. CDR3 in DNA: TGTGCCAGCAGCTTAATAGCGGGAGAAGGAGATACGCAGTATTTT.